This T cell receptor (beta chain) was profiled in a study of CD8+ T cells in alopecia areata. Treatment meaning: oral pan-JAK inhibitor, 5-10 mg twice daily. Patients with alopecia areata provided lesional scalp punch biopsies as well as peripheral blood. Germline V gives CDR1 GTSNPN, CDR2 SVGIG (reference sequence). This CDR3 contains 14 residues. V shed 1 base, J shed 4 bases, and the junction held 4 bases outside the gene matches. This clone was detected only a few times. Isolated RNA was reverse transcribed into cDNA used as the sequencing template. Here immunoSEQ multiplex PCR was the method, and the copy in TCRdb shows in-frame clones only, minus some. Among fewer than 200,000 clones, approximately 59% were seen once, and the ten largest hold 16%.

This TCR was recovered from a human donor with alopecia areata. The chain links TRBV30 to TRBJ1-5; 7 nucleotides agree with TRBD1. This specimen was CD4+ T cells sorted from blood, taken around week 55, from a patient treated with tofacitinib. The CDR3 reads CAWSAGQRNQPQHF. The CDR3 DNA sequence: TGTGCCTGGAGTGCGGGACAGCGGAATCAGCCCCAGCATTTT.